This passage covers 17 T cell receptor beta chains from one sample sequenced in a study of T cell responses to AZD1222 COVID-19 vaccine. Here immunoSEQ multiplex PCR was the method, and the copy in TCRdb shows in-frame clones only, minus some. The profile shows roughly 67,000 clones, about 88% of them singletons. Sequencing was performed on peripheral blood, taken on day 0 of AZD1222 vaccination. These receptors originate from an adult in good health.

The CDR3 protein is CASSPGLAGIGQFF. The DNA for the CDR3 is TGTGCCAGCAGCCCAGGACTAGCGGGGATCGGGCAGTTCTTC. This chain links TRBV7-9 with TRBJ2-1; 12 nucleotides match TRBD2. The length of the CDR3 is 14 residues. After removal of 5 bases from V and 12 bases from J, the junction contained 8 bases not matched to a gene. Germline V gives CDR1 SEHNR, CDR2 FQNEAQ (reference sequence).

This chain joins TRBV15 and TRBJ2-5, with 11 bases matching TRBD2. The CDR3 contains 15 residues. V was pared by 6 bases and J by 0 bases, with 3 bases of the junction left unmatched. The germline CDR1 and CDR2 sequences are LNHNV and YYDKDF (reference sequence). The CDR3 region has the DNA TGTGCCACCAGACCGGGACTAGCGGACCAAGAGACCCAGTACTTC. It translates to CATRPGLADQETQYF.

The rearrangement uses TRBV19 and TRBJ1-5; D not resolved. V was cut by 7 bases and J by 3 bases, with 7 bases left in between. This CDR3 comprises 12 residues. CDR1 is LNHDA, CDR2 SQIVND, per germline (reference sequence). This CDR3 is CASNLPNQPQHF. For the CDR3, the DNA is TGTGCCAGTAATCTCCCCAATCAGCCCCAGCATTTT.

The V call is TRBV4-2, the J call TRBJ2-5; TRBD2 matches at 7 bases. V was clipped by 1 base and J by 3 bases; unmatched bases: 5. Germline V lookup: CDR1 LGHNA, CDR2 YNFKEQ. The CDR3 covers 15 residues. DNA for the CDR3: TGTGCCAGCAGCCAAGCCGGGACTAAGAAAGAGACCCAGTACTTC. Translated, it gives CASSQAGTKKETQYF.

This clone was recorded only once. V usage is TRBV7-3 and J usage is TRBJ1-6; D is possibly TRBD1 (5 bases). Germline V gives CDR1 SGHTA, CDR2 FQGTGA. V lost 5 bases and J lost 7, with 15 bases in between. The CDR3 loop spans 15 amino acids. The CDR3 DNA follows: TGTGCCAGCAGCCTGACGGGACGTTCGAATTCACCCCTCCACTTT. Its protein is CASSLTGRSNSPLHF.

This chain uses TRBV7-9 with TRBJ2-3; 7 bases are a match to TRBD2. V lost 4 bases to trimming and J lost 8 bases; unmatched junction nucleotides: 9. This CDR3 spans 14 amino acids. Germline V gene lookup returns CDR1 SEHNR and CDR2 FQNEAQ (reference sequence). This CDR3 reads CASSSLRREGTQYF. CDR3 bases: TGTGCCAGCAGCTCCCTTAGGAGGGAGGGTACGCAGTATTTT.

The rearrangement uses TRBV12-5 and TRBJ2-6; no reliable D call. The CDR3 has 19 amino acids. Trimming took 6 bases from V and 0 from J, leaving 21 bases between them. Germline V gene data show CDR1 as LGHNT and CDR2 as FRNRAP. CDR3 DNA sequence: TGTGCTAGTGGACAAGGACGGACCCTCCATCCCTCTGGGGCCAACGTCCTGACTTTC. Amino acids: CASGQGRTLHPSGANVLTF.

The chain has TRBV28 and TRBJ2-1; 10 nucleotides align to TRBD2. J gave up 4 bases and V 7 bases, and 4 bases lay outside the gene matches. From germline, CDR1 is MDHEN and CDR2 SYDVKM. The CDR3 totals 14 residues. CDR3 protein: CASIGLAEYNEQFF. CDR3 nucleotide sequence: TGTGCCAGCATAGGACTAGCGGAGTACAATGAGCAGTTCTTC. Full variable domain (missing parts from reference TRBV28 and TRBJ2-1): DVKVTQSSRYLVKRTGEKVFLECVQDMDHENMFWYRQDPGLGLRLIYFSYDVKMKEKGDIPEGYSVSREKKERFSLILESASTNQTSMYLCASIGLAEYNEQFFGPGTRLTVL.

The CDR3 protein is CASSLAGTYEQYF. For the CDR3, the DNA is TGTGCCAGCAGTTTAGCGGGAACCTACGAGCAGTACTTC. The chain is built from TRBV12-3 or TRBV12-4 and TRBJ2-7; D unresolved. The V end was cut by 0 bases, the J end by 2 bases, with 5 bases between. The CDR3 is 13 amino acids.

The chain uses TRBV19 and TRBJ1-2; TRBD1 matches 8 bases. From germline, CDR1 is LNHDA and CDR2 SQIVND (reference sequence). V dropped 6 bases and J dropped 8; count of bases not matched to a gene: 11. This CDR3 has 14 amino acids. The CDR3: CASSLQGAVEGYTF. In nucleotides, the CDR3 is TGTGCCAGTAGCCTCCAGGGGGCCGTGGAGGGCTACACCTTC.

The chain combines TRBV6-5 with TRBJ1-1; D is possibly TRBD1 (6 bases). Per germline, CDR1 MNHEY and CDR2 SVGAGI. Trimming left V 6 bases short and J 1 base short, with 12 bases between. The CDR3 is made up of 14 amino acids. CDR3 protein: CASSPDSENTEAFF. CDR3 sequence (DNA): TGTGCCAGCAGCCCGGACAGCGAGAACACTGAAGCTTTCTTT.

CDR3 sequence (DNA): TGTGCCAGCAGTGGAGACAGGGGCGTCTACGAGCAGTACTTC. Residues: CASSGDRGVYEQYF. The chain couples TRBV25-1 to TRBJ2-7; 8 bases map to TRBD1. The CDR3 sequence is 14 residues long. After removal of 4 bases from V and 3 bases from J, the junction contained 5 bases not matched to a gene. Germline V gives CDR1 MGHDK, CDR2 SYGVNS.

The chain couples TRBV7-9 to TRBJ1-6; TRBD1 matches 7 bases. The length of the CDR3 is 17 residues. V dropped 5 bases and J dropped 7; count of bases not matched to a gene: 14. Germline-derived CDR1 and CDR2 are SEHNR and FQNEAQ (reference sequence). This CDR3 reads CASSHISTGRLNSPLHF. CDR3 in DNA: TGTGCCAGCAGCCATATCTCGACAGGGAGATTAAATTCACCCCTCCACTTT.

V gene TRBV6-6 combines with J gene TRBJ1-6; 10 bases fit TRBD1. This CDR3 comprises 14 residues. After removal of 6 bases from V and 7 bases from J, the junction contained 3 bases not matched to a gene. Germline V CDR1 and CDR2: MNHNY, SVGAGI (reference sequence). The CDR3, as DNA: TGTGCCAGCAGCCCGGGACAGGGGAATTCACCCCTCCACTTT. As protein: CASSPGQGNSPLHF.

This chain uses TRBV28 with TRBJ2-5; 7 bases fit TRBD1. Germline CDR1 reads MDHEN; CDR2 reads SYDVKM. This CDR3 is 15 amino acids long. V was pared by 2 bases and J by 5 bases, with 8 bases of the junction left unmatched. The CDR3 DNA reads TGTGCCAGCAGTTTAGAGGGGGCCGTCGGGGAGACCCAGTACTTC. Protein: CASSLEGAVGETQYF.

This sequence joins TRBV27 and TRBJ1-6, with a weak D call TRBD1 (5 bases). The CDR3 covers 17 residues. Germline CDR1 is MNHEY and CDR2 is SMNVEV (reference sequence). V lost 0 bases, J lost 9 bases, and 18 bases lay in between. The CDR3 protein is CASSLSTRQGGFSPLHF. Here the CDR3 DNA reads TGTGCCAGCAGTTTATCCACCCGGCAGGGCGGTTTTTCACCCCTCCACTTT.

This clone was seen once. The V gene is TRBV7-2, the J gene TRBJ1-6; TRBD1 matches 9 bases. The CDR3 contains 16 residues. Trimming cost V 1 base and J 7 bases; bases outside gene matches: 5. CDR1 SGHTA and CDR2 FQGNSA come from the germline V gene. Here the CDR3 reads CASSLEGGTGNSPLHF. The CDR3 DNA is TGTGCCAGCAGCTTAGAGGGAGGGACAGGGAATTCACCCCTCCACTTT.